A selection of T cell receptor beta chains follows, all from one sample in a study of early T cells in non-severe SARS-CoV-2 infection. In TCRdb, the 5' RACE reads were re-called with MiXCR into one record per CDR3 protein. Of about 98,000 distinct CDR3 sequences in the sample, about 10% were seen once. Input material: whole blood. The receptors come from an adult who was a healthcare worker with PCR-confirmed SARS-CoV-2 infection or an uninfected control (not recorded which). Each CDR3 is given with its conserved first and last residue. D genes are given only for firm matches. Rows may omit the clone size; those that give it use once, few, many or a size class.

clone_size	v_call	j_call	d_call	cdr3_nt	cdr3_aa
many	TRBV7-2	TRBJ2-3	TRBD2	TGTGCCAGCAGCTTAGTACTAGCGGGAGAGACGCAGTATTTT	CASSLVLAGETQYF
few	TRBV18	TRBJ1-5	TRBD1	TGTGCCAGCTCACCTCTAAGGGACAGGCTTTATAGCAATCAGCCCCAGCATTTT	CASSPLRDRLYSNQPQHF
few	TRBV7-2	TRBJ2-5	TRBD1	TGTGCCAGCAGCTCGACAGGGGCCGGGGAGACCCAGTACTTC	CASSSTGAGETQYF
many	TRBV5-1	TRBJ2-3	TRBD2	TGCGCCAGCAGCTTGGCGCTAGCGGGGGGCTCGGCAGATACGCAGTATTTT	CASSLALAGGSADTQYF
many	TRBV7-2	TRBJ1-2	TRBD1	TGTGCCAGCAGCTCACCTGGCAGGGGGAACTATGGCTACACCTTC	CASSSPGRGNYGYTF
-	TRBV2	TRBJ1-1	-	TGTGCCAGCAGTGAATTTGTGAACACTGAAGCTTTCTTT	CASSEFVNTEAFF
-	TRBV30	TRBJ1-5	-	TGTGCCTGGGGACAGAGAGAAAATCAGCCCCAGCATTTT	CAWGQRENQPQHF
many	TRBV29-1	TRBJ2-5	-	TGCAGCGTTGACAACAGTCGAGAGACCCAGTACTTC	CSVDNSRETQYF
few	TRBV13	TRBJ1-1	-	TGTGCCAGCAGCTTAGGCAGGCTCGGGAACACTGAAGCTTTCTTT	CASSLGRLGNTEAFF
few	TRBV20-1	TRBJ2-3	-	TGCAGTGCTAGATCTAGCGTAGGCACAGATACGCAGTATTTT	CSARSSVGTDTQYF
-	TRBV5-5	TRBJ1-2	TRBD1	TGTGCCAGCAGCTCGGGACAGGACTATGGCTACACCTTC	CASSSGQDYGYTF
many	TRBV18	TRBJ2-1	-	TGTGCCAGCTCACCATTAACTATGAGCTCCTACAATGAGCAGTTCTTC	CASSPLTMSSYNEQFF
-	TRBV29-1	TRBJ2-1	TRBD2	TGCAGCGTTGCAGCGGGAGTCGGCCACAATGAGCAGTTCTTC	CSVAAGVGHNEQFF
many	TRBV27	TRBJ2-3	TRBD2	TGTGCCAGCAGTCTAGCTAGCGGGACAGATACGCAGTATTTT	CASSLASGTDTQYF
many	TRBV7-9	TRBJ2-3	-	TGTGCCAGCAGCAAATCAGGGGTGGCAGATACGCAGTATTTT	CASSKSGVADTQYF
-	TRBV7-9	TRBJ2-2	-	TGTGCCAGCAGCGCCCTCTATAGAGCCGGGGAGCTGTTTTTT	CASSALYRAGELFF
many	TRBV5-1	TRBJ2-7	-	TGCGCCAGCAGTAAAATGGCTGCCAGTGAATTCTACGAGCAGTACTTC	CASSKMAASEFYEQYF